Below are 14 T cell receptor beta chains sequenced from a single sample in a study of Ad26.COV2.S vaccination and SARS-CoV-2 variants. Treatment defined: roughly 19 received Ad26.COV2.S at low or high dose, single or two shots; several received placebo; per-sample allocation not given. Samples came from day 63 after the first vaccine or placebo injection. Sequenced by immunoSEQ multiplex PCR; TCRdb stores in-frame clones only, minus some. This table has 400,000 to 450,000 clones, about 92% appearing once. The sample consisted of peripheral blood, taken in a trial of Ad26.COV2.S vaccine versus placebo. The receptors here all came from a person between 18 and 60 years old who received the Ad26.COV2.S COVID-19 vaccine or a placebo.

About this clone itself: The sample holds other DNA sequences that translate to the same CDR3. The chain couples TRBV9 to TRBJ2-3; D is perhaps TRBD1 (5 bases). The germline V gene has CDR1 SGDLS and CDR2 YYNGEE. The CDR3 sequence is 13 residues long. V dropped 2 bases and J dropped 2 bases, with 6 bases sitting between them. CDR3 DNA: TGTGCCAGCAGCGTGGGGCTCACAGATACGCAGTATTTT. Translated, it gives CASSVGLTDTQYF.

The chain combines TRBV13 with TRBJ1-3, with 10 bases fitting TRBD1. This CDR3 has 14 amino acids. Per the germline V gene, CDR1 is PRHDT and CDR2 is FYEKMQ (reference sequence). V trimming: 4 bases; J trimming: 8 bases; junction bases outside the gene matches: 5. CDR3 region: CASSSGQGFDTIYF. In DNA, the CDR3 is TGTGCCAGCAGCTCGGGACAGGGGTTTGACACCATATATTTT.

This clone was seen a handful of times. This chain links TRBV16 with TRBJ1-1, with D unclear. CDR1 is KGHSY and CDR2 is FQNENV in the germline V gene. Trimming removed 1 base from V and 1 base from J, with 7 bases in between. CDR3 length equals 14 residues. CDR3 sequence: CASSQFGGNTEAFF. In nucleotides, the CDR3 is TGTGCCAGCAGCCAATTCGGAGGGAACACTGAAGCTTTCTTT.

This chain links TRBV9 with TRBJ1-5, with D perhaps TRBD1 (6 bases). CDR3 length: 15 amino acids. Trimming shortened V by 3 bases and J by 1 base, and 11 bases separated the two germline ends. Germline V gives CDR1 SGDLS, CDR2 YYNGEE. The CDR3 loop is CASSAGQSSNQPQHF. The CDR3 DNA reads as TGTGCCAGCAGCGCCGGACAGTCGAGCAATCAGCCCCAGCATTTT.

The rearrangement uses TRBV5-1 and TRBJ2-5; no reliable D call. The V end was cut by 0 bases, the J end by 5 bases, with 14 bases between. CDR3 length: 15 residues. Germline V gene lookup returns CDR1 SGHRS and CDR2 YFSETQ. The CDR3 DNA reads as TGCGCCAGCAGCTTGGAAGGATGGGTCGGGGAGACCCAGTACTTC. Its protein product is CASSLEGWVGETQYF.

The rearrangement uses TRBV5-1 and TRBJ2-5; D uncertain. V lost 1 base, J lost 2 bases, and 6 bases lay in between. The CDR3 loop spans 13 amino acids. CDR1 and CDR2 (germline): SGHRS, YFSETQ. The CDR3 sequence: CASSLIRQETQYF. DNA of the CDR3: TGCGCCAGCAGCTTGATAAGACAAGAGACCCAGTACTTC. The variable domain in full, with the rest retrieved from reference TRBV5-1 and TRBJ2-5, is KAGVTQTPRYLIKTRGQQVTLSCSPISGHRSVSWYQQTPGQGLQFLFEYFSETQRNKGNFPGRFSGRQFSNSRSEMNVSTLELGDSALYLCASSLIRQETQYFGPGTRLLVL.

CDR3 protein: CAWVGGSGANVLTF. CDR3 DNA sequence: TGTGCCTGGGTCGGGGGCTCTGGGGCCAACGTCCTGACTTTC. The chain is built from TRBV30 and TRBJ2-6; weak D call: TRBD2 (6 bases). The CDR3 runs to 14 residues. V gave up 5 bases and J gave up 0 bases, with 8 bases separating them. Germline V gene sequence: CDR1 GTSNPN, CDR2 SVGIG (reference sequence).

This chain uses TRBV5-1 with TRBJ2-5; TRBD2 is a possible D gene (6 bases). Looked up from germline, CDR1 is SGHRS and CDR2 is YFSETQ. The CDR3 length is 16 residues. The V end lost 0 bases, the J end lost 0 bases, and 12 bases lay between the germline ends. For the CDR3, the DNA is TGCGCCAGCAGCTTGGAGGGTAGCGGTTACCAAGAGACCCAGTACTTC. Amino acids: CASSLEGSGYQETQYF.

This sequence joins TRBV19 and TRBJ2-1; a weak D match, TRBD2 (6 bases). Germline values: CDR1 LNHDA, CDR2 SQIVND (reference sequence). The CDR3 length is 13 residues. The V gene lost 4 bases and the J gene lost 6 bases, with 10 bases spanning the gap. The CDR3 coding sequence is TGTGCCAGTAGTAGGGACTCATTCAATGAGCAGTTCTTC. This gives the protein CASSRDSFNEQFF.

The V gene is TRBV7-3, the J gene TRBJ2-1; D could derive from TRBD1 or TRBD2 (5 bases each). Germline CDR1 and CDR2: SGHTA and FQGTGA. The CDR3 is 14 residues long. V was shortened by 4 bases and J by 7 bases, with 14 bases between the two germline ends. The CDR3 region has the DNA TGTGCCAGCAGCTCAGGGACGGTGGGTAATGAGCAGTTCTTC. Its translation is CASSSGTVGNEQFF. The full variable domain, completed using reference TRBV7-3 and TRBJ2-1, is GAGVSQTPSNKVTEKGKYVELRCDPISGHTALYWYRQSLGQGPEFLIYFQGTGAADDSGLPNDRFFAVRPEGSVSTLKIQRTERGDSAVYLCASSSGTVGNEQFFGPGTRLTVL.

The rearrangement uses TRBV7-2 and TRBJ2-2; D unresolved. Trimming pared 5 bases from V and 8 bases from J, leaving 18 bases between. There are 15 residues in the CDR3. Germline V gene lookup returns CDR1 SGHTA and CDR2 FQGNSA. The CDR3 is CASSPPGQSTGELFF. In DNA form, the CDR3 reads TGTGCCAGCAGCCCTCCGGGCCAATCAACAGGGGAGCTGTTTTTT.

Written as DNA, the CDR3 is TGTGCCAGCAGCCGGGAGATCAACTATGGCTACACCTTC. Amino acid sequence: CASSREINYGYTF. This chain joins TRBV3-1 (or the pseudogene TRBV3-2) and TRBJ1-2; the D is unclear. The CDR3 has 13 residues. V was cut by 4 bases and J by 2 bases, with 8 bases left in between. The germline gives CDR1 LGHDT, CDR2 YNNKEL (reference sequence).

The chain combines TRBV7-3 with TRBJ2-1; 9 bases agree with TRBD2. V trimming: 1 base; J trimming: 8 bases; junction bases outside the gene matches: 6. The CDR3 spans 15 residues. Germline CDR1 and CDR2: SGHTA and FQGTGA. CDR3 residues: CASSLSSGSADEQFF. In nucleotides, the CDR3 is TGTGCCAGCAGCTTAAGTAGCGGGAGTGCGGATGAGCAGTTCTTC.

This clone has a single count. The rearrangement joins TRBV9 to TRBJ1-4; D possibly corresponds to TRBD1 (6 bases). V was shortened by 3 bases and J by 6 bases, with 21 bases between the two germline ends. This CDR3 spans 17 amino acids. Germline lookup yields CDR1 SGDLS and CDR2 YYNGEE. The CDR3, as DNA: TGTGCCAGCAGCGAAGGGGGGAAAGGACAAGCTGATGAAAAACTGTTTTTT. Translation gives CASSEGGKGQADEKLFF.